The entry that follows covers one T cell receptor (beta chain) sequence. No antigen is known for it. CDR3 length: 15 residues. Trimming removed 7 bases from V and 8 bases from J; junction bases left unmatched: 16. Germline lookup yields CDR1 MNHNS and CDR2 SASEGT. These data originate in a study of shared clonotypes between healthy human individuals. The investigators split CD4+ cells into a CD45RA+ naive subset and a CD45RA-negative memory subset. Generated by immunoSEQ multiplex PCR, the TCRdb table keeps only in-frame clones and is missing some. The data contain around 1,100,000 clones, approximately 80% of them singletons. Study-wide results and caveats: Donor scarcity curtailed the genetic and exposure-history diversity represented herein. Of the naive CD4 clonotypes, roughly 5.2% were shared across several donors. Sampling included only blood; tissue repertoires likely differ.

V usage is TRBV6-1 and J usage is TRBJ1-2; TRBD1 agrees at 7 bases. Sequencing was done on a sample of memory CD4+ T cells from PBMCs. Subset described: CD45RA-negative fraction. This sequence was found in a man aged 18 to 29 in good health. Some clones in this sample may be carry-over from other donors' samples. The DNA for the CDR3 is TGTGCCAGCATCATCCAGGGGGAAGACACCCGCGGCTACACCTTC. Residues: CASIIQGEDTRGYTF.